This T cell receptor beta chain was sequenced for a study of shared clonotypes between healthy human individuals. V lost 0 bases and J lost 1, with 11 bases in between. The CDR3 consists of 15 residues. CDR1 SGHRS and CDR2 YFSETQ come from the germline V gene. The study ran the assay at deep level. Produced via immunoSEQ multiplex PCR; TCRdb's table is partial and in-frame only. The sample comprises hundreds of thousands of clones, around 80% of which are singletons, and more than 10% rests with the top ten. This clone was found a few times. None of the donors, who were healthy HIV-negative adults, had recently had acute infections or vaccinations.

This clonotype was obtained from a woman in her forties in good health. Some clones in this sample may be carry-over from other donors' samples. V usage is TRBV5-1 and J usage is TRBJ2-7; no clear D gene. Sequenced material: PBMCs. The DNA of the CDR3 is TGCGCCAGCAGCTTGGGCACTGGCCCATCCTACGAGCAGTACTTC. Its translation is CASSLGTGPSYEQYF.